This T cell receptor beta chain was captured by sequencing in a study of T-cell reconstitution after alpha-beta-depleted transplantation in children. This sample's TCRbeta library carried unique molecular identifier barcodes. TCRdb re-called the PCR reads through MiXCR, storing one row per CDR3 protein. The data hold hundreds of thousands of distinct CDR3 sequences, with under 30% observed a single time. Germline assignment: CDR1 KGHSH and CDR2 LQKENI. The CDR3 contains 19 residues. Trimming removed 2 bases from V and 9 bases from J, with 29 bases in between. Many counts were recorded for this clonotype.

The clonotype was recovered from a boy less than two years old who had a stem cell transplant for acute myeloid leukemia, so the T cells may come from the graft donor. The sample consisted of PBMCs, mostly from graft donor cells, taken 360 days after TCRalphabeta/CD19-depleted stem cell transplant. This chain uses TRBV18 with TRBJ2-1, with a possible D match to TRBD1 (6 bases). The CDR3, as DNA: TGTGCCAGCTCACCAGGGAAACAGGGATACCCAATACCCAATGGTGAGCAGTTCTTC. Protein product: CASSPGKQGYPIPNGEQFF.